This T cell receptor beta chain was recorded in a study of blood T cell repertoires in COVID-19. The CDR3 has 15 residues. V was clipped by 0 bases and J by 0 bases, with 8 bases between them. Germline values: CDR1 KGHSH, CDR2 LQKENI. Profiled with immunoSEQ multiplex PCR; TCRdb holds only in-frame clones, not every one. The repertoire holds 250,000 to 400,000 clones, with around 87% as singletons. The receptor comes from a woman aged 25 to 39 who had recovered from COVID-19. Sequenced: PBMCs or T cells enriched from blood (not recorded which). The rearrangement uses TRBV18 and TRBJ2-5, with a tentative D call TRBD2 (5 bases). For the CDR3, the DNA is TGTGCCAGCTCACCACCAGCGGAGAACCAAGAGACCCAGTACTTC. Encoded protein: CASSPPAENQETQYF.